The 2 T cell receptor beta chains given below trace back to one sample, sequenced in a study of blood T cell repertoires in COVID-19. Measured with immunoSEQ multiplex PCR; TCRdb has only the in-frame clones, and not every one. This table holds approximately 180,000 clones, more than 75% found once. Sequencing was performed on PBMCs or T cells enriched from blood (not recorded which). These receptors were taken from a human donor with acute COVID-19. The donor label of this sample is uncertain.

The chain couples TRBV5-4 to TRBJ1-2, with D uncertain. Trimming left V 0 bases short and J 9 bases short, with 6 bases between. The length of the CDR3 is 11 residues. CDR1 is SGHNT, CDR2 YYREEE, per germline (reference sequence). The CDR3 reads CASSLDFRYTF. The CDR3 nucleotides read TGTGCCAGCAGCTTGGACTTTCGCTACACCTTC.

This chain links TRBV3-1 (or the pseudogene TRBV3-2) with TRBJ2-1; D is uncertain. CDR1 and CDR2 (germline): LGHDT, YNNKEL (reference sequence). The CDR3 extends over 13 amino acids. Trimming removed 2 bases at V and 5 bases at J, with 7 bases between. The CDR3 region is CASSQSVHNEQFF. Here the CDR3 DNA reads TGTGCCAGCAGCCAATCGGTCCACAATGAGCAGTTCTTC.